This T cell receptor beta chain was sequenced during a study of T cells expressing NK-cell markers. CDR1 and CDR2 (germline): DFQATT, SNEGSKA (reference sequence). The CDR3 is 15 residues long. Study observations and caveats: Dominant NKG2C+ clonotypes made up about 1.0-7.0% of CD8+ T cells in roughly 6 donors.

TCR beta libraries carry UMIs added by 5'RACE template switching. After re-calling the 5' RACE reads, TCRdb lists one entry per CDR3 protein, DNA absent. The sample has around 180,000 distinct CDR3 sequences. For this clonotype: Its antigen is currently unknown.

The sequence came from a man between 18 and 69 years old in good health. Sequencing was done on a sample of blood T cells: a sorted CD56 or NKG2C T cell subset, CD4+ or CD8+ T cells, or bulk PBMC T cells (not recorded which). The chain uses TRBV20-1 and TRBJ1-5; TCRdb indicates TRBD1, and absent DNA this call remains unverified. The CDR3 sequence: CSASGTGASNQPQHF.